The T cell receptor (beta chain) under discussion was sequenced for a study of cytomegalovirus exposure and HLA in healthy donors. Study outcomes and limitations: Follow-up analysis seemed to connect common viral pathogens with several of the most significant clusters identified. In a later analysis, HLA-C alleles had the fewest associated TCRs, DRB1 alleles the most.

Primers included in the PCR were 60 Vbeta and 13 Jbeta primers. In the original analysis: There were about 80 million unique TCR beta chains by a later count, and around 10 million of them were shared. This table comes from immunoSEQ multiplex PCR, and its TCRdb copy is limited to in-frame clones, with some not included. The V and J calls and the clone size are those of that table, but D and trimming were determined from the DNA. The data hold about 170,000 clones, with over 65% observed a single time. This clone appeared once. Its antigen is still unknown. Germline lookup yields CDR1 LGHNA and CDR2 YNFKEQ. The germline V and J ends were trimmed by 1 base and 6 bases, with 16 bases remaining between them. This CDR3 spans 15 amino acids.

The sequence was collected from a female donor in good health and CMV-seronegative. The sequencing input was PBMCs. The V call is TRBV4-2, the J call TRBJ2-7; perhaps TRBD2 as D (5 bases). The CDR3 here is CASSQVVGRSGEQYF. CDR3 sequence (DNA): TGTGCCAGCAGCCAAGTGGTTGGGAGAAGTGGCGAGCAGTACTTC.